Following are 27 T cell receptor beta chains from one sample sequenced in a study of Tregs in tolerant kidney transplant recipients. Data came from immunoSEQ multiplex PCR; TCRdb stores just in-frame clones and leaves some out. The sample has just under 65,000 clones, under 98% seen once. The sequenced sample was Tregs from blood, obtained before the transplant. These TCRs come from a human donor who received a combined kidney and bone marrow transplant.

This clone was seen only once. The V call is TRBV4-2, the J call TRBJ2-5, with TRBD2 identical over 12 bases. Trimming cost V 0 bases and J 2 bases; bases outside gene matches: 4. Germline CDR1 and CDR2: LGHNA and YNFKEQ. CDR3 length: 17 residues. The CDR3 sequence: CASSQDRTSGEQETQYF. CDR3 DNA: TGTGCCAGCAGCCAAGATCGGACTAGCGGGGAGCAAGAGACCCAGTACTTC.

The chain is built from TRBV11-2 and TRBJ2-7; TRBD2 is a possible D gene (6 bases). The CDR3 covers 15 residues. Per germline, CDR1 SGHAT and CDR2 FQNNGV. V was cut by 3 bases and J by 5 bases, with 17 bases left in between. In DNA form, the CDR3 reads TGTGCCAGCAGCTTGGGGAGGTTCTTAGGGGACGAGCAGTACTTC. Amino acid sequence: CASSLGRFLGDEQYF.

V gene TRBV7-9 combines with J gene TRBJ2-2; 8 bases map to TRBD1. There are 15 residues in the CDR3. Germline assignment: CDR1 SEHNR and CDR2 FQNEAQ (reference sequence). Trimming cost V 11 bases and J 0 bases; bases outside gene matches: 8. The CDR3 coding sequence is TGTGCCCAGGGGACAGGCGACGCGAACACCGGGGAGCTGTTTTTT. Residues: CAQGTGDANTGELFF.

The chain joins TRBV9 to TRBJ2-5; TRBD2 aligns across 9 bases. V was pared by 0 bases and J by 4 bases, with 7 bases of the junction left unmatched. Per the germline V gene, CDR1 is SGDLS and CDR2 is YYNGEE. The CDR3 is 16 residues long. The CDR3 bases are TGTGCCAGCAGCGTAGTGGCGGGGGGGCCTCGAGAGACCCAGTACTTC. Amino acids: CASSVVAGGPRETQYF.

The rearrangement links TRBV5-5 to TRBJ1-1, with TRBD1 as a possible D gene (6 bases). Germline lookup yields CDR1 SGHKS and CDR2 YYEKEE (reference sequence). This CDR3 contains 17 residues. Between the trimmed V and J ends, which lost 5 bases and 5 bases, there was a span of 25 bases. This CDR3 is CASSKSPGEGVRTEAFF. CDR3 in DNA: TGTGCCAGCAGTAAATCTCCGGGGGAGGGGGTGAGGACTGAAGCTTTCTTT.

This chain joins TRBV7-6 and TRBJ2-1; 9 nucleotides line up with TRBD2. This CDR3 is built from 15 residues. Trimming removed 1 base from V and 6 bases from J; junction bases left unmatched: 4. Looked up from germline, CDR1 is SGHVS and CDR2 is FNYEAQ. The CDR3 spells CASSLEGTSFNEQFF. DNA for the CDR3: TGTGCCAGCAGCTTAGAGGGGACTAGCTTCAATGAGCAGTTCTTC.

The chain is built from TRBV7-2 and TRBJ1-2; 7 nucleotides match TRBD1. CDR3 length: 16 amino acids. Germline CDR1 SGHTA, CDR2 FQGNSA. With 3 bases clipped from V and 0 bases from J, the junction kept 7 bases outside the gene matches. CDR3 loop: CASSFSGTAPNYGYTF. CDR3 sequence (DNA): TGTGCCAGCAGCTTTTCCGGGACAGCTCCTAACTATGGCTACACCTTC.

About this clone itself: Without the conserved terminal phenylalanine or tryptophan, this CDR3 likely stems from a read error. The limits of the CDR3 on the DNA are not certain, so only TCRdb's listed CDR3 is given. The V call is TRBV27, the J call TRBJ1-1; the table's TRBD1 call for D was not verified on the DNA. CDR1 and CDR2 from the germline V gene are MNHEY and SMNVEV (reference sequence). The length of the CDR3 is 11 amino acids, counting both ends. The CDR3: CARKDRQAAQE.

The chain carries TRBV5-1 and TRBJ1-5, with TRBD1 as a possible D gene (5 bases). The CDR3 loop spans 13 amino acids. Germline CDR1 SGHRS, CDR2 YFSETQ. The V end lost 3 bases, the J end lost 7 bases, and 11 bases lay between the germline ends. Here the CDR3 DNA reads TGCGCCAGCAGCTATGGGGGGGACCAGCCCCAGCATTTT. Its protein is CASSYGGDQPQHF.

J is TRBJ1-1 and V is TRBV7-2; D is uncertain. The length of the CDR3 is 15 residues. V lost 5 bases, J lost 4 bases, and 17 bases lay in between. CDR1 SGHTA and CDR2 FQGNSA come from the germline V gene. The CDR3 sequence is CASSRPISRGTEAFF. In DNA form, the CDR3 reads TGTGCCAGCAGCCGTCCGATCAGCCGGGGCACTGAAGCTTTCTTT. The full variable domain, completed using reference TRBV7-2 and TRBJ1-1, is GAGVSQSPSNKVTEKGKDVELRCDPISGHTALYWYRQSLGQGLEFLIYFQGNSAPDKSGLPSDRFSAERTGGSVSTLTIQRTQQEDSAVYLCASSRPISRGTEAFFGQGTRLTVV.

The V and J genes are TRBV7-3 and TRBJ2-5; 10 bases line up with TRBD2. V shed 6 bases and J 0 bases; nucleotides not matched to a gene: 4. The CDR3 covers 15 residues. In germline, CDR1 is SGHTA, CDR2 FQGTGA. DNA for the CDR3: TGTGCCAGCAGTAGTAGCGGGGGGTACCAAGAGACCCAGTACTTC. It codes for CASSSSGGYQETQYF.

The chain uses TRBV6-6 and TRBJ2-5, with D possibly matching TRBD2 (6 bases). The CDR3 extends over 13 amino acids. In germline, CDR1 is MNHNY, CDR2 SVGAGI (reference sequence). V gave up 4 bases and J gave up 4 bases, with 10 bases separating them. As DNA, the CDR3 is TGTGCCAGCAGTTCTCCGGGACTAGAGACCCAGTACTTC. The encoded protein is CASSSPGLETQYF.

The J gene is TRBJ1-1, the V gene TRBV5-1, with D uncertain. This CDR3 comprises 15 residues. Germline V CDR1 and CDR2: SGHRS, YFSETQ. The V and J ends lost 4 bases and 0 bases respectively, with 13 bases between them. This CDR3 is CASSTHSGVNTEAFF. CDR3 nucleotides: TGCGCCAGCAGCACCCACTCGGGAGTGAACACTGAAGCTTTCTTT. Full variable domain (rest looked up from reference TRBV5-1 and TRBJ1-1): KAGVTQTPRYLIKTRGQQVTLSCSPISGHRSVSWYQQTPGQGLQFLFEYFSETQRNKGNFPGRFSGRQFSNSRSEMNVSTLELGDSALYLCASSTHSGVNTEAFFGQGTRLTVV.

V and J are TRBV11-3 and TRBJ2-1, with 7 nucleotides matching TRBD1. The CDR3 has 12 residues. Germline CDR1 SGHNT, CDR2 YENEEA. Trimming cost V 5 bases and J 12 bases; bases outside gene matches: 7. In DNA, the CDR3 is TGTGCCAGCAGCCGCAGGGGGTATGGGCAGTTCTTC. As protein: CASSRRGYGQFF. Full variable domain (outside the CDR3, taken from reference TRBV11-3 and TRBJ2-1): EAGVVQSPRYKIIEKKQPVAFWCNPISGHNTLYWYLQNLGQGPELLIRYENEEAVDDSQLPKDRFSAERLKGVDSTLKIQPAELGDSAVYLCASSRRGYGQFFGPGTRLTVL.

The chain recombines TRBV28 with TRBJ1-5; tentative D call: TRBD1 (5 bases). Trimming took off 6 bases at V and 4 bases at J, with 16 bases between the two ends. Germline V gene sequence: CDR1 MDHEN, CDR2 SYDVKM. The length of the CDR3 is 15 residues. CDR3 in DNA: TGTGCCAGCAGCCAAACCGGGGGATGGAATCAGCCCCAGCATTTT. Translated: CASSQTGGWNQPQHF.

V usage is TRBV6-6 and J usage is TRBJ1-5, with 9 bases aligning to TRBD1. V lost 5 bases, J lost 4 bases, and 3 bases stayed unmatched. Germline CDR1 and CDR2: MNHNY and SVGAGI (reference sequence). The CDR3 extends over 14 amino acids. The CDR3 reads CASSRDRDNQPQHF. DNA for the CDR3: TGTGCCAGCAGTCGGGACAGGGATAATCAGCCCCAGCATTTT.

The rearrangement joins TRBV7-8 to TRBJ1-2; D is perhaps TRBD1 (6 bases). This CDR3 region has 14 residues. CDR1 and CDR2 from the germline V gene are SGHVS and FQNEAQ. The V and J ends lost 5 bases and 4 bases respectively, with 14 bases between them. The CDR3 spells CASSSGGQVYGYTF. CDR3 nucleotide sequence: TGTGCCAGCAGCAGCGGGGGCCAAGTCTATGGCTACACCTTC.

The V gene is TRBV7-3, the J gene TRBJ2-1; a weak D match, TRBD2 (5 bases). This CDR3 has 15 amino acids. The germline V and J ends were trimmed by 4 bases and 2 bases, with 12 bases remaining between them. Germline CDR1 reads SGHTA; CDR2 reads FQGTGA. The CDR3 region has the DNA TGTGCCAGCAGCTGGGTCGGAGGCCCCTACAATGAGCAGTTCTTC. Amino acids: CASSWVGGPYNEQFF.

The rearrangement uses TRBV4-1 and TRBJ2-5; 9 nucleotides align to TRBD1. The J call may be in error: the DNA end matches TRBJ2-7 better. Germline assignment: CDR1 MGHRA and CDR2 YSYEKL. The CDR3 is 16 residues long. The CDR3 region has the DNA TGCGCCAGCAGCCCTGCGGGTGGGACAGGGTCCTACGAGCAGTACTTC. Translation: CASSPAGGTGSYEQYF.

The V call is TRBV6-5, the J call TRBJ1-2; possibly TRBD1 for D (6 bases). Trimming shortened V by 5 bases and J by 1 base, and 8 bases separated the two germline ends. This CDR3 spans 13 amino acids. CDR1 MNHEY and CDR2 SVGAGI come from the germline V gene. DNA of the CDR3: TGTGCCAGCAGTCGGGACATTAACTATGGCTACACCTTC. Translated: CASSRDINYGYTF.

The chain joins TRBV11-2 to TRBJ2-7; perhaps TRBD2 as D (7 bases). The ends were cut back, 5 bases at V and 3 bases at J, with 11 bases in the middle. This CDR3 is built from 13 residues. CDR1 is SGHAT and CDR2 is FQNNGV in the germline V gene. This CDR3 reads CASSRGGYYEQYF. The CDR3 bases are TGTGCCAGCAGCAGGGGGGGCTACTACGAGCAGTACTTC.

This clone was seen only once. CDR3 sequence: CASSYFGLNQPQHF. In DNA form, the CDR3 reads TGTGCCAGCAGTTACTTCGGACTCAATCAGCCCCAGCATTTT. The chain combines TRBV6-6 with TRBJ1-5; no definite D call. This CDR3 contains 14 residues. Germline V gives CDR1 MNHNY, CDR2 SVGAGI (reference sequence). V was pared by 1 base and J by 3 bases, with 7 bases between.

This chain uses TRBV29-1 with TRBJ2-2; 11 nucleotides agree with TRBD1. The germline CDR1 and CDR2 sequences are SQVTM and ANQGSEA. V shed 4 bases, J shed 6 bases, and the junction held 1 base outside the gene matches. The CDR3 extends over 13 amino acids. The CDR3 loop is CSVGTGGPGELFF. CDR3 bases: TGCAGCGTTGGGACAGGGGGCCCCGGGGAGCTGTTTTTT.

The rearrangement links TRBV7-8 to TRBJ2-3, with TRBD2 matching over 7 bases. This CDR3 has 16 amino acids. J lost 1 base, V lost 5 bases, and 9 bases had no gene match. Germline V gene lookup returns CDR1 SGHVS and CDR2 FQNEAQ. The CDR3 DNA is TGTGCCAGCAGCCCAAGACTAGCCCTCGGCACAGATACGCAGTATTTT. Translating gives CASSPRLALGTDTQYF.

The gene calls are TRBV30 and TRBJ1-3; D gene ambiguous. CDR3 length: 14 amino acids. Between the trimmed V and J ends, which lost 4 bases and 0 bases, there was a span of 10 bases. Germline V gene sequence: CDR1 GTSNPN, CDR2 SVGIG (reference sequence). This chain's CDR3 is CAWNEASSGNTIYF. The CDR3 bases are TGTGCCTGGAATGAAGCTTCCTCTGGAAACACCATATATTTT.

The gene calls are TRBV6-1 and TRBJ1-6, with TRBD1 matching over 9 bases. The V segment lost 4 bases and the J segment 6 bases; nucleotides outside the gene matches: 4. The CDR3 consists of 15 residues. CDR1 is MNHNS and CDR2 is SASEGT in the germline V gene. The chain's CDR3 is CASSVTDRGNSPLHF. CDR3 bases: TGTGCCAGCAGTGTAACGGACAGGGGTAATTCACCCCTCCACTTT.

The V gene is TRBV2, the J gene TRBJ2-5, with D perhaps matching TRBD2 (6 bases). The CDR3 extends over 14 amino acids. In germline, CDR1 is SNHLY, CDR2 FYNNEI. The germline V and J ends were trimmed by 6 bases and 6 bases, with 17 bases remaining between them. CDR3 nucleotides: TGTGCCAGCAGGCTGAGGGACTCCCAGAAGACCCAGTACTTC. Its translation: CASRLRDSQKTQYF.